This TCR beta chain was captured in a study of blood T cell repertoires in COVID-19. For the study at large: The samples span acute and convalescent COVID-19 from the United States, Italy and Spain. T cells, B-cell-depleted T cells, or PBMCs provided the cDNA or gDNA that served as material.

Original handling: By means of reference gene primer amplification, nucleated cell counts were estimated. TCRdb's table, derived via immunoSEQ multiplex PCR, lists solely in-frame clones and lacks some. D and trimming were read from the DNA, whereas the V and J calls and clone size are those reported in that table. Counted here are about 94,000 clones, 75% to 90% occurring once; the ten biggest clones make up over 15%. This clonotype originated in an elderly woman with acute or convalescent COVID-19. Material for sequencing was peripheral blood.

In DNA, the CDR3 is TGTGCCAGCAGGCCGGGGGGGGCAGATACGCAGTATTTT. It is translated as CASRPGGADTQYF. This chain connects TRBV6-5 to TRBJ2-3, with 8 bases lining up with TRBD2. V trimming: 6 bases; J trimming: 4 bases; junction bases outside the gene matches: 3. The CDR3 contains 13 residues. The germline CDR1 and CDR2 sequences are MNHEY and SVGAGI.